Listed here are 27 T cell receptor beta chains from one sample, sequenced in a study of cytomegalovirus exposure and HLA in healthy donors. PCR amplification relied on 60 Vbeta primers (plus 13 Jbeta primers). Sequencing used immunoSEQ multiplex PCR; TCRdb keeps in-frame clones, though not all of them. There are 95,000 to 150,000 clones in the sample; approximately 74% occur only once, and approximately 4% lies in the top ten. The material sequenced was PBMCs. Source of these receptors: a man aged 35-49 years in good health and CMV-seropositive.

The V and J genes are TRBV19 and TRBJ2-2; D unclear. V lost 3 bases and J lost 7, with 6 bases in between. The CDR3 runs to 12 residues. Germline V gene data show CDR1 as LNHDA and CDR2 as SQIVND (reference sequence). The CDR3 sequence is CASSIRSGELFF. CDR3 coding DNA: TGTGCCAGTAGTATTCGTAGCGGGGAGCTGTTTTTT.

The chain recombines TRBV7-9 with TRBJ2-3; 7 nucleotides agree with TRBD2. The J segment lost 2 bases and the V segment lost 4 bases, leaving 6 bases of the junction unmatched. CDR1 SEHNR and CDR2 FQNEAQ come from the germline V gene (reference sequence). The length of the CDR3 is 15 residues. The CDR3 region has the DNA TGTGCCAGCAGCTCGCCCGGGACTACCACAGATACGCAGTATTTT. It translates to CASSSPGTTTDTQYF.

CDR3 nucleotide sequence: TGTGCCAGCAGCCCCCCGGGACAGGGGGTCTGGGAGCAGTTCTTC. Translation: CASSPPGQGVWEQFF. The chain employs TRBV5-6 and TRBJ2-1; 11 bases align to TRBD1. Per the germline V gene, CDR1 is SGHDT and CDR2 is YYEEEE. V was pared by 4 bases and J by 10 bases, with 10 bases of the junction left unmatched. This CDR3 contains 15 residues.

The V and J genes are TRBV28 and TRBJ2-2; TRBD1 aligns across 9 bases. Germline CDR1 reads MDHEN; CDR2 reads SYDVKM. The CDR3 is made up of 15 amino acids. V shed 9 bases, J shed 9 bases, and the junction held 14 bases outside the gene matches. The CDR3 DNA follows: TGTGCCAGTTTAAGGCCGGGACAGGGCTCAAGGGAGCTGTTTTTT. As protein: CASLRPGQGSRELFF.

V and J are TRBV4-1 and TRBJ2-7, with 11 bases aligning to TRBD2. The germline CDR1 and CDR2 sequences are MGHRA and YSYEKL. V shed 3 bases, J shed 4 bases, and the junction held 5 bases outside the gene matches. There are 15 residues in the CDR3. The CDR3 nucleotides read TGCGCCAGCAGCCAGGGACTAGCGGTCCCGTACGAGCAGTACTTC. Translation: CASSQGLAVPYEQYF.

The rearrangement joins TRBV11-2 to TRBJ2-7, with TRBD2 matching over 13 bases. Germline trimming cut 5 bases from V and 0 bases from J; bases unmatched to any gene: 10. Germline-derived CDR1 and CDR2 are SGHAT and FQNNGV. This CDR3 spans 18 amino acids. The CDR3 sequence: CASSQETSGRSRSYEQYF. The DNA of the CDR3 is TGTGCCAGCAGCCAGGAGACTAGCGGGAGGTCCCGCTCCTACGAGCAGTACTTC. The full variable domain, completed using reference TRBV11-2 and TRBJ2-7, is EAGVAQSPRYKIIEKRQSVAFWCNPISGHATLYWYQQILGQGPKLLIQFQNNGVVDDSQLPKDRFSAERLKGVDSTLKIQPAKLEDSAVYLCASSQETSGRSRSYEQYFGPGTRLTVT.

This chain uses TRBV6-1 with TRBJ2-7, with a tentative D call TRBD1 (6 bases). The V end lost 6 bases, the J end lost 3 bases, and 9 bases lay between the germline ends. This CDR3 has 12 residues. Germline CDR1 MNHNS, CDR2 SASEGT. The CDR3 here is CASSGDIYEQYF. DNA of the CDR3: TGTGCCAGCAGCGGGGACATCTACGAGCAGTACTTC.

This clone was observed a single time. The rearrangement uses TRBV7-6 and TRBJ1-2; D call uncertain. The germline V gene encodes CDR1 SGHVS and CDR2 FNYEAQ. The CDR3 is 13 amino acids. V gave up 6 bases and J gave up 8 bases, with 16 bases separating them. The CDR3 region has the DNA TGTGCCAGCAGTCAAAGCCTCGAACTCGGCTACACCTTC. Translating gives CASSQSLELGYTF.

This clone was seen more than once but under ten times. The rearrangement links TRBV7-9 to TRBJ1-2; the match to TRBD1 covers 11 bases. CDR3 length equals 16 residues. J lost 2 bases, V lost 1 base, and 3 bases had no gene match. Germline V gene sequence: CDR1 SEHNR, CDR2 FQNEAQ (reference sequence). This CDR3 is CASSLGRDRGNYGYTF. CDR3 sequence (DNA): TGTGCCAGCAGCTTAGGCCGGGACAGGGGGAACTATGGCTACACCTTC.

J is TRBJ2-5 and V is TRBV30; 9 bases fit TRBD1. The CDR3 covers 14 residues. The J segment lost 3 bases and the V segment lost 8 bases, leaving 10 bases of the junction unmatched. CDR1 and CDR2 (germline): GTSNPN, SVGIG (reference sequence). Here the CDR3 reads CAGTPGTGKETQYF. In DNA, the CDR3 is TGTGCCGGAACGCCCGGGACAGGGAAAGAGACCCAGTACTTC. Using reference TRBV30 and TRBJ2-5 for the parts outside the CDR3, the full variable domain is SQTIHQWPATLVQPVGSPLSLECTVEGTSNPNLYWYRQAAGRGLQLLFYSVGIGQISSEVPQNLSASRPQDRQFILSSKKLLLSDSGFYLCAGTPGTGKETQYFGPGTRLLVL.

V and J are TRBV28 and TRBJ1-2, with 8 positions matching TRBD1. This CDR3 has 12 residues. Germline CDR1 and CDR2: MDHEN and SYDVKM. V shed 5 bases, J shed 8 bases, and the junction held 4 bases outside the gene matches. The CDR3 DNA is TGTGCCAGCAGTACAGGGGGTCAAGGCTACACCTTC. Encoded protein: CASSTGGQGYTF.

The chain recombines TRBV10-3 with TRBJ2-3; TRBD1 aligns across 7 bases. The CDR3 runs 16 residues. From germline, CDR1 is ENHRY and CDR2 SYGVKD. V was clipped by 2 bases and J by 1 base; unmatched bases: 6. The CDR3 region is CAISEPLTGGTDTQYF. The CDR3, as DNA: TGTGCCATCAGTGAGCCACTCACAGGGGGCACAGATACGCAGTATTTT.

The chain carries TRBV2 and TRBJ2-5; D perhaps matches TRBD2 (5 bases). Trimming left V 4 bases short and J 5 bases short, with 17 bases between. The CDR3 sequence is 15 residues long. Per the germline V gene, CDR1 is SNHLY and CDR2 is FYNNEI. CDR3 in amino acids: CASSGASSLGETQYF. As DNA, the CDR3 is TGTGCCAGCAGTGGGGCTAGCTCGCTGGGCGAGACCCAGTACTTC.

V and J are TRBV29-1 and TRBJ1-5; tentatively, D is TRBD1 (6 bases). The CDR3 has 15 residues. Trimming cost V 4 bases and J 2 bases, with 15 bases left between them. From germline, CDR1 is SQVTM and CDR2 ANQGSEA. CDR3 loop: CSVVGGAGGNQPQHF. CDR3 bases: TGCAGCGTTGTAGGGGGGGCAGGGGGCAATCAGCCCCAGCATTTT.

The chain combines TRBV10-1 with TRBJ1-1, with 7 bases fitting TRBD1. CDR1 is WNHNN, CDR2 SYGVQD, per germline (reference sequence). This CDR3 has 14 amino acids. V shed 7 bases and J 5 bases; nucleotides not matched to a gene: 10. CDR3 residues: CASKIDRVGTEAFF. The CDR3 DNA reads TGCGCCAGCAAAATTGACAGGGTAGGGACTGAAGCTTTCTTT.

In this sample, this clone turned up a few times. The rearrangement links TRBV5-1 to TRBJ2-5; D is ambiguous. The germline V gene has CDR1 SGHRS and CDR2 YFSETQ. The CDR3 length is 14 residues. Deletions cut 3 bases from V and 4 bases from J, with 13 bases between. The CDR3 reads CASSSLLRGETQYF. As DNA, the CDR3 is TGCGCCAGCAGCTCCCTATTACGAGGAGAGACCCAGTACTTC.

This clone came up a few times. The chain is built from TRBV30 and TRBJ1-2; 9 bases match TRBD1. Germline trimming cut 3 bases from V and 1 base from J; bases unmatched to any gene: 6. Germline-derived CDR1 and CDR2 are GTSNPN and SVGIG (reference sequence). The CDR3 consists of 15 residues. The CDR3 nucleotides are TGTGCCTGGAGCCGGGACAGGGCCCATAACTATGGCTACACCTTC. It yields the protein CAWSRDRAHNYGYTF.

The V and J genes are TRBV6-5 and TRBJ1-4; TRBD1 might be the D (5 bases). This CDR3 is 16 amino acids long. V was pared by 0 bases and J by 4 bases, with 12 bases between. Germline CDR1 MNHEY, CDR2 SVGAGI. Here the CDR3 DNA reads TGTGCCAGCAGTTACTCGAGCAGACAGTTTAATGAAAAACTGTTTTTT. This gives the protein CASSYSSRQFNEKLFF.

The chain combines TRBV29-1 with TRBJ2-3; TRBD2 matches 15 bases. The CDR3 length is 21 residues. Germline CDR1 SQVTM, CDR2 ANQGSEA. J lost 0 bases, V lost 2 bases, and 15 bases had no gene match. The CDR3 here is CSVERPGGLAGGGPSTDTQYF. CDR3 coding DNA: TGCAGCGTTGAACGCCCGGGGGGACTAGCGGGAGGAGGGCCTAGCACAGATACGCAGTATTTT.

The genes are TRBV9 and TRBJ1-1; D is unresolved. The germline gives CDR1 SGDLS, CDR2 YYNGEE. V was trimmed by 3 bases and J by 0 bases, leaving 6 bases between them. The CDR3 spans 13 residues. The DNA for the CDR3 is TGTGCCAGCAGCGAGACACTGAACACTGAAGCTTTCTTT. This gives the protein CASSETLNTEAFF.

The rearrangement joins TRBV7-2 to TRBJ1-2; D unresolved. V dropped 5 bases and J dropped 4 bases, with 11 bases sitting between them. Germline CDR1 and CDR2: SGHTA and FQGNSA. This CDR3 is 13 amino acids long. The CDR3 sequence: CASSPGYSYGYTF. The DNA for the CDR3 is TGTGCCAGCAGCCCGGGATACAGCTATGGCTACACCTTC.

This sequence joins TRBV10-1 and TRBJ1-1; D uncertain. This CDR3 spans 12 amino acids. The germline V and J ends were trimmed by 2 bases and 7 bases, with 8 bases remaining between them. Germline V gene sequence: CDR1 WNHNN, CDR2 SYGVQD (reference sequence). In DNA form, the CDR3 reads TGCGCCAGCAGTGAGGTCGGGGATGAAGCTTTCTTT. Protein product: CASSEVGDEAFF.

V gene TRBV9 combines with J gene TRBJ2-7, with TRBD1 identical over 11 bases. Germline trimming cut 1 base from V and 5 bases from J; bases unmatched to any gene: 5. This CDR3 is built from 15 residues. CDR1 and CDR2 from the germline V gene are SGDLS and YYNGEE. The CDR3 coding sequence is TGTGCCAGCAGCGTACGGACAGGGGGCGGCAACGAGCAGTACTTC. Encoded protein: CASSVRTGGGNEQYF.

The rearrangement links TRBV29-1 to TRBJ2-7; D might be TRBD1 (6 bases). V dropped 7 bases and J dropped 2 bases, with 12 bases sitting between them. This CDR3 is 12 amino acids long. The V gene's germline CDR1 is SQVTM and CDR2 ANQGSEA. DNA for the CDR3: TGCAGCGCCTCACAGGGCGCCTACGAGCAGTACTTC. It is translated as CSASQGAYEQYF.

The chain has TRBV29-1 and TRBJ2-7; the D is unclear. Germline assignment: CDR1 SQVTM and CDR2 ANQGSEA. The CDR3 length is 14 residues. V shed 2 bases and J shed 3 bases, with 14 bases lying between them. Here the CDR3 reads CSVERQAPNYEQYF. CDR3 sequence (DNA): TGCAGCGTTGAACGGCAGGCTCCAAACTACGAGCAGTACTTC.

J is TRBJ2-2 and V is TRBV5-1, with TRBD1 identical over 7 bases. Trimming cost V 4 bases and J 1 base; bases outside gene matches: 4. The CDR3 has 15 amino acids. The V gene's germline CDR1 is SGHRS and CDR2 YFSETQ. The CDR3 is CASSGDRENTGELFF. The CDR3 DNA reads as TGCGCCAGCAGCGGCGACAGGGAGAACACCGGGGAGCTGTTTTTT.

In this sample, this clone turned up a few times. V and J are TRBV27 and TRBJ1-2; 10 bases line up with TRBD1. The CDR3 is 14 residues long. J lost 7 bases, V lost 5 bases, and 7 bases had no gene match. CDR1 and CDR2 from the germline V gene are MNHEY and SMNVEV (reference sequence). The CDR3 loop reads CASSIGTGESGYTF. The DNA of the CDR3 is TGTGCCAGCAGTATAGGGACAGGGGAATCTGGCTACACCTTC.